These 14 T cell receptor beta chains share one sample of origin, sequenced in a study of cytomegalovirus exposure and HLA in healthy donors. TCRdb's copy holds only in-frame clones and misses some; the assay was immunoSEQ multiplex PCR. The table records approximately 200,000 clones, 84% of them present only once. The sample comprised PBMCs. Every receptor here comes from a man younger than 35 in good health and CMV-seropositive.

The rearrangement links TRBV28 to TRBJ1-1, with 8 bases aligning to TRBD1. The CDR3 runs to 14 residues. V was pared by 6 bases and J by 0 bases, with 3 bases of the junction left unmatched. Germline lookup yields CDR1 MDHEN and CDR2 SYDVKM. In DNA, the CDR3 is TGTGCCAGCAGGGGGACAGGAATGAACACTGAAGCTTTCTTT. Translation: CASRGTGMNTEAFF. The full variable domain, completed using reference TRBV28 and TRBJ1-1, is DVKVTQSSRYLVKRTGEKVFLECVQDMDHENMFWYRQDPGLGLRLIYFSYDVKMKEKGDIPEGYSVSREKKERFSLILESASTNQTSMYLCASRGTGMNTEAFFGQGTRLTVV.

The rearrangement uses TRBV5-1 and TRBJ2-2; 8 bases fit TRBD2. V was clipped by 3 bases and J by 2 bases; unmatched bases: 6. Germline CDR1 and CDR2: SGHRS and YFSETQ. The CDR3 extends over 16 amino acids. The CDR3 sequence: CASSSPSGRNTGELFF. The CDR3, as DNA: TGCGCCAGCAGCTCACCAAGCGGGAGAAACACCGGGGAGCTGTTTTTT. Variable domain in full (rest from reference TRBV5-1 and TRBJ2-2): KAGVTQTPRYLIKTRGQQVTLSCSPISGHRSVSWYQQTPGQGLQFLFEYFSETQRNKGNFPGRFSGRQFSNSRSEMNVSTLELGDSALYLCASSSPSGRNTGELFFGEGSRLTVL.

The chain links TRBV7-6 to TRBJ2-5, with D possibly matching TRBD2 (5 bases). The CDR3 has 16 residues. Deletions cut 5 bases from V and 4 bases from J, with 20 bases between. Per the germline V gene, CDR1 is SGHVS and CDR2 is FNYEAQ. The CDR3 protein is CASSPHSPAERETQYF. Written as DNA, the CDR3 is TGTGCCAGCAGCCCTCACTCCCCAGCGGAGAGAGAGACCCAGTACTTC.

The rearrangement links TRBV15 to TRBJ2-6; D perhaps matches TRBD1 (6 bases). The germline CDR1 and CDR2 sequences are LNHNV and YYDKDF (reference sequence). The CDR3 covers 17 residues. The V end was cut by 4 bases, the J end by 0 bases, with 13 bases between. CDR3 sequence (DNA): TGTGCCACCAGCACTACAGGGATGGGCTCTGGGGCCAACGTCCTGACTTTC. As protein: CATSTTGMGSGANVLTF.

The chain couples TRBV5-1 to TRBJ2-3; 7 bases agree with TRBD2. The germline V gene has CDR1 SGHRS and CDR2 YFSETQ. With V trimmed by 0 bases and J by 4 bases, 8 bases remained unmatched. The CDR3 is 16 residues long. The CDR3 bases are TGCGCCAGCAGCTTGGACGTGGGAGCGGGGCCAGATACGCAGTATTTT. Translated: CASSLDVGAGPDTQYF.

The count of this clone is one. The rearrangement joins TRBV30 to TRBJ2-5; 8 bases are a match to TRBD2. Germline CDR1 GTSNPN, CDR2 SVGIG (reference sequence). The CDR3 sequence is 15 residues long. V lost 2 bases and J lost 3; bases outside the gene matches: 8. In DNA form, the CDR3 reads TGTGCCTGGAGTTCTACACCGGGGGGGAAAGAGACCCAGTACTTC. Translated: CAWSSTPGGKETQYF.

The chain is built from TRBV7-2 and TRBJ2-1; the D gene is possibly TRBD2 (6 bases). V shed 4 bases and J shed 2 bases, with 21 bases lying between them. The CDR3 sequence is 18 residues long. Per germline, CDR1 SGHTA and CDR2 FQGNSA. CDR3 loop: CASSSFPGDGKAYNEQFF. The CDR3 DNA follows: TGTGCCAGCAGCTCCTTCCCGGGGGACGGGAAGGCCTACAATGAGCAGTTCTTC.

J is TRBJ2-1 and V is TRBV19; 10 nucleotides align to TRBD2. From germline, CDR1 is LNHDA and CDR2 SQIVND (reference sequence). J was trimmed by 7 bases and V by 6 bases; bases with no gene match: 12. The CDR3 spans 16 residues. This chain's CDR3 is CASRRGAGGGENEQFF. CDR3 nucleotide sequence: TGTGCCAGTAGGAGGGGAGCGGGAGGGGGTGAAAATGAGCAGTTCTTC.

The V call is TRBV5-4, the J call TRBJ1-2; 11 bases map to TRBD1. There are 16 residues in the CDR3. V lost 7 bases and J lost 1; bases outside the gene matches: 9. Germline V gene lookup returns CDR1 SGHNT and CDR2 YYREEE (reference sequence). The CDR3 DNA reads as TGTGCCAGCGGATACGGGACAGGGGGGATTAACTATGGCTACACCTTC. Translating it yields CASGYGTGGINYGYTF.

This clone was seen a single time. This may come from a read error, since a much larger clone is one base off. The chain is built from TRBV5-4 and TRBJ1-5, with D perhaps TRBD1 (5 bases). CDR3 length: 14 amino acids. Germline loops: CDR1 SGHNT, CDR2 YYREEE (reference sequence). V was trimmed by 3 bases and J by 2 bases, leaving 9 bases between them. CDR3 loop: CASSSGGGNQPQHF. The DNA of the CDR3 is TGTGCCAGCAGCTCGGGGGGAGGCAATCAGCCCCAGCATTTT.

The CDR3 DNA reads TGTGCCAGCAGAGAGTCCAATCAGCCCCAGCATTTT. Its translation is CASRESNQPQHF. The chain employs TRBV6-5 and TRBJ1-5; no reliable D call. Germline CDR1 MNHEY, CDR2 SVGAGI. There are 12 residues in the CDR3. V gave up 6 bases and J gave up 3 bases, with 6 bases separating them.

This sequence joins TRBV6-1 and TRBJ2-1, with 7 bases identical to TRBD2. Trimming at V came to 8 bases and at J to 8 bases, leaving 15 bases not matched to a gene. The CDR3 length is 15 residues. Germline CDR1 MNHNS, CDR2 SASEGT. The CDR3: CASPRATSGGYEQFF. DNA of the CDR3: TGTGCCAGCCCCCGAGCTACTTCCGGGGGGTATGAGCAGTTCTTC.

V gene TRBV4-1 combines with J gene TRBJ2-7; the match to TRBD2 covers 14 bases. J gave up 4 bases and V 3 bases, and 8 bases lay outside the gene matches. Per germline, CDR1 MGHRA and CDR2 YSYEKL. CDR3 length equals 17 residues. The CDR3 nucleotides are TGCGCCAGCAGCCAGCCGACTAGCGGGAGGGCCCGGTACGAGCAGTACTTC. Residues: CASSQPTSGRARYEQYF.

The rearrangement links TRBV27 to TRBJ2-3, with a possible D match to TRBD2 (6 bases). Germline lookup yields CDR1 MNHEY and CDR2 SMNVEV (reference sequence). Trimming pared 8 bases from V and 5 bases from J, leaving 20 bases between. This CDR3 has 15 residues. CDR3 sequence (DNA): TGTGCCAGCCAACTCCTGGGGCTGCGGGGAGATACGCAGTATTTT. Protein product: CASQLLGLRGDTQYF.